This TCR beta chain was observed in a study of T cell repertoires in aging, cancer and after chemotherapy. TRB rearrangements spanning V, D and J were amplified using mixed TRB-A/B primers. MiXCR, applied by TCRdb to the multiplex PCR reads, yields one record per CDR3 protein. The repertoire consists of 1,400 or so distinct CDR3 sequences, with approximately 22% occurring once and the leading ten covering 35% to 50%. TCR beta rearrangements were amplified from peripheral blood genomic DNA. The germline V and J ends were trimmed by 3 bases and 4 bases, with 19 bases remaining between them. Per germline, CDR1 DFQATT and CDR2 SNEGSKA (reference sequence). The CDR3 is 15 residues long.

Source material: blood. The source is a human donor with a solid tumor. The chain recombines TRBV20-1 with TRBJ2-7; D unresolved. This chain's CDR3 is CSASTRLGPSYEQYF. The CDR3 bases are TGCAGTGCTAGTACTCGTCTAGGCCCTTCGTACGAGCAGTACTTC.